These 15 T cell receptor beta chains originate from one sample sequenced in a study of blood T cell repertoires in COVID-19. Repertoires were generated with immunoSEQ multiplex PCR, while TCRdb's copy carries only in-frame clones and drops some. The data contain about 79,000 clones, 80% to 90% of them singletons. The sequenced sample was peripheral blood. These receptors came from a man aged 65-85 years with active or convalescent COVID-19.

This chain joins TRBV7-9 and TRBJ1-5; TRBD1 is a possible D gene (6 bases). The germline V gene has CDR1 SEHNR and CDR2 FQNEAQ (reference sequence). V was clipped by 8 bases and J by 0 bases, with 23 bases between them. This CDR3 comprises 18 residues. The CDR3: CASGHSGQSLSSNQPQHF. CDR3 in DNA: TGTGCCAGCGGACACTCAGGACAGAGCCTTTCTAGCAATCAGCCCCAGCATTTT.

The rearrangement uses TRBV30 and TRBJ2-1; D not certain. The CDR3 contains 11 residues. The germline V gene has CDR1 GTSNPN and CDR2 SVGIG (reference sequence). The V end was cut by 1 base, the J end by 10 bases, with 8 bases between. The CDR3 coding sequence is TGTGCCTGGAGTGCCTGGCGGGAGCAGTTCTTC. Encoded protein: CAWSAWREQFF.

This chain uses TRBV11-2 with TRBJ2-7; 9 bases align to TRBD1. Trimming removed 5 bases from V and 3 bases from J; junction bases left unmatched: 8. The germline V gene has CDR1 SGHAT and CDR2 FQNNGV. This CDR3 spans 15 amino acids. CDR3 sequence reads: CASSHRQGGLYEQYF. DNA of the CDR3: TGTGCCAGCAGCCATCGACAGGGGGGGCTCTACGAGCAGTACTTC.

The gene calls are TRBV7-9 and TRBJ2-7; 14 bases are a match to TRBD2. This CDR3 is built from 15 residues. CDR1 and CDR2 from the germline V gene are SEHNR and FQNEAQ (reference sequence). The V segment lost 4 bases and the J segment 7 bases; nucleotides outside the gene matches: 6. The CDR3 loop is CASSSGTSGRSEQYF. CDR3 sequence (DNA): TGTGCCAGCAGCTCCGGGACTAGCGGGAGATCGGAGCAGTACTTC.

This clone turned up a few times. The chain joins TRBV27 to TRBJ2-2, with D perhaps matching TRBD2 (5 bases). V was pared by 6 bases and J by 5 bases, with 13 bases between. Germline CDR1 reads MNHEY; CDR2 reads SMNVEV (reference sequence). The CDR3 consists of 14 residues. CDR3 in amino acids: CASSRRVGTGELFF. CDR3 bases: TGTGCCAGCAGCCGGCGGGTGGGGACCGGGGAGCTGTTTTTT.

The CDR3: CASYLWEAEEQFF. CDR3 nucleotide sequence: TGTGCCAGCTACCTTTGGGAAGCGGAGGAGCAGTTCTTC. The V and J genes are TRBV6-5 and TRBJ2-1; a weak D match, TRBD2 (5 bases). The CDR3 loop spans 13 amino acids. Germline V gene lookup returns CDR1 MNHEY and CDR2 SVGAGI. The V end was cut by 8 bases, the J end by 10 bases, with 18 bases between.

The chain has TRBV2 and TRBJ2-3, with 11 bases lining up with TRBD2. Per the germline V gene, CDR1 is SNHLY and CDR2 is FYNNEI. Germline trimming cut 11 bases from V and 4 bases from J; bases unmatched to any gene: 2. This CDR3 is 12 amino acids long. The CDR3 protein is CAGSGRADTQYF. CDR3 coding DNA: TGTGCCGGTAGCGGGAGGGCAGATACGCAGTATTTT.

The CDR3 reads CASSGGGAGNEQFF. DNA for the CDR3: TGTGCCAGCAGCGGAGGGGGGGCAGGCAATGAGCAGTTCTTC. The chain recombines TRBV9 with TRBJ2-1, with D possibly being TRBD2 (7 bases). Germline V gives CDR1 SGDLS, CDR2 YYNGEE. Trimming removed 3 bases from V and 6 bases from J, with 13 bases in between. The CDR3 has 14 amino acids.

The rearrangement joins TRBV6-5 to TRBJ1-2, with 9 bases aligning to TRBD1. The CDR3 runs to 15 residues. The V segment lost 6 bases and the J segment 3 bases; nucleotides outside the gene matches: 8. CDR1 and CDR2 from the germline V gene are MNHEY and SVGAGI. Here the CDR3 reads CASRRTGEGHYGYTF. DNA for the CDR3: TGTGCCAGCAGGCGGACAGGGGAGGGCCACTATGGCTACACCTTC.

The chain joins TRBV11-2 to TRBJ2-7; TRBD1 is a possible D gene (5 bases). CDR3 length equals 15 residues. Trimming took 5 bases from V and 2 from J, leaving 16 bases between them. CDR1 SGHAT and CDR2 FQNNGV come from the germline V gene. CDR3 residues: CASSPSGSLAYEQYF. In DNA, the CDR3 is TGTGCCAGCAGCCCTTCAGGGTCCCTAGCCTACGAGCAGTACTTC.

The chain recombines TRBV18 with TRBJ2-7, with D uncertain. The V gene's germline CDR1 is KGHSH and CDR2 LQKENI. The CDR3 runs 15 residues. Deletions cut 2 bases from V and 2 bases from J, with 13 bases between. The CDR3 spells CASSPRSQSAYEQYF. CDR3 nucleotides: TGTGCCAGCTCACCAAGGTCCCAGAGCGCCTACGAGCAGTACTTC.

The rearrangement joins TRBV6-6 to TRBJ1-6; D unresolved. Trimming stripped 10 bases from V and 3 bases from J, with 13 bases between. From germline, CDR1 is MNHNY and CDR2 SVGAGI (reference sequence). The CDR3 has 14 residues. CDR3 sequence reads: CATGKGGYNSPLHF. The CDR3 region has the DNA TGTGCCACCGGGAAGGGCGGCTATAATTCACCCCTCCACTTT.

The CDR3 DNA sequence: TGTGCCAGCAGCCACCAGGGGAGCGGGACCCAGTACTTC. This encodes CASSHQGSGTQYF. The chain is built from TRBV5-5 and TRBJ2-5; the D gene is possibly TRBD1 (6 bases). CDR3 size: 13 residues. Trimming removed 4 bases at V and 7 bases at J, with 14 bases between. Germline assignment: CDR1 SGHKS and CDR2 YYEKEE (reference sequence).

This chain uses TRBV5-6 with TRBJ1-2; perhaps TRBD1 as D (6 bases). CDR1 and CDR2 from the germline V gene are SGHDT and YYEEEE. The CDR3 runs to 14 residues. The V end lost 2 bases, the J end lost 6 bases, and 14 bases lay between the germline ends. CDR3 DNA sequence: TGTGCCAGCAGCTTACAAACAGGGTGGAATGGCTACACCTTC. It yields the protein CASSLQTGWNGYTF.

In this sample, this clone turned up once. The J gene is TRBJ2-5, the V gene TRBV5-1, with 8 bases fitting TRBD2. The CDR3 runs to 16 residues. Germline CDR1 and CDR2: SGHRS and YFSETQ. Unmatched junction bases numbered 4, after V lost 0 bases and J lost 0 bases. The CDR3 DNA is TGCGCCAGCAGCTTGGGTGGTAGCGGGAACCAAGAGACCCAGTACTTC. Translating gives CASSLGGSGNQETQYF.